One TCR beta chain is described in this entry. CDR3 length: 14 amino acids. The germline gives CDR1 ENHRY, CDR2 SYGVKD. V dropped 5 bases and J dropped 6; count of bases not matched to a gene: 7. The data stem from a study of T-cell reconstitution after alpha-beta-depleted transplantation in children. TCRbeta library construction was performed incorporating unique molecular identifiers. TCRdb re-analysed the PCR reads in MiXCR, keeping a single row per CDR3 protein. Of about 600,000 distinct CDR3 sequences in the sample, under 15% were seen once. The rearrangement uses TRBV10-3 and TRBJ1-1; TRBD1 aligns across 9 bases. This receptor was taken from a male patient between 5 and 17 years old who had a stem cell transplant for acute myeloid leukemia, so the T cells may come from the graft donor. The sequenced sample was PBMCs, mostly from graft donor cells, obtained 360 days after TCRalphabeta/CD19-depleted stem cell transplant. Here the CDR3 reads CAISLDRGTSEAFF. CDR3 bases: TGTGCCATCAGTTTGGACAGGGGTACGTCTGAAGCTTTCTTT.